The rows below give T cell receptor beta chains drawn from one sample of a study of OX40 agonist ivuxolimab in advanced cancers. The repertoire was sequenced with immunoSEQ multiplex PCR; TCRdb's copy has only in-frame clones and lacks some. The sample lists some 11,000 clones; 77% were seen once. Sequencing was performed on CD4+ or CD8+ T cells sorted from blood, taken in a trial of the OX40 agonist ivuxolimab. These receptors all stem from an adult with an advanced solid tumor such as melanoma, head and neck, liver or kidney cancer. Both conserved end residues are trimmed from each CDR3.

v_call: TRBV6-4
j_call: TRBJ2-1
cdr3_aa: ASSDLPQLAGVLNEQF

v_call: TRBV7-8
j_call: TRBJ2-5
cdr3_aa: ASTPPLTGFETQY

v_call: TRBV5-4
j_call: TRBJ1-1
cdr3_aa: ASSLVGQGTAEAF

v_call: TRBV12-5
j_call: TRBJ2-3
cdr3_aa: ASAPTSVKGGDTQY

v_call: TRBV10-3
j_call: TRBJ2-7
cdr3_aa: ASSDVTGGGNEQY

v_call: TRBV9
j_call: TRBJ2-1
cdr3_aa: ASRPAGTGLNEQF

v_call: TRBV6-9
j_call: TRBJ1-2
cdr3_aa: ASNIGGPSYGYT

v_call: TRBV4-1
j_call: TRBJ1-1
cdr3_aa: ASSPRTGNTEAF

v_call: TRBV7-2
j_call: TRBJ2-5
cdr3_aa: ASSLGTQY

v_call: TRBV7-8
j_call: TRBJ2-1
cdr3_aa: ASSDPGQGVGEQF

v_call: TRBV5-6
j_call: TRBJ2-7
cdr3_aa: ASGPGSSYEQY

v_call: TRBV6-1
j_call: TRBJ2-5
cdr3_aa: ASSDQPPHLGGGVEETQY

v_call: TRBV5-4
j_call: TRBJ1-1
cdr3_aa: ASSLEVGMNTEAF

v_call: TRBV27
j_call: TRBJ2-3
cdr3_aa: ASSNKDREGGMVPDTQY

v_call: TRBV6-5
j_call: TRBJ2-3
cdr3_aa: ASSYGTGGTDTQY

v_call: TRBV11-2
j_call: TRBJ1-3
cdr3_aa: ASSFFTGNSGNTIY

v_call: TRBV20-1
j_call: TRBJ2-7
cdr3_aa: SAAGVYEQY

v_call: TRBV15
j_call: TRBJ2-6
cdr3_aa: ATSRTGANVLT

v_call: TRBV19
j_call: TRBJ2-2
cdr3_aa: ASSMGYGRETGELF

v_call: TRBV6-5
j_call: TRBJ1-4
cdr3_aa: ASRPRVGEKLF

v_call: TRBV6-4
j_call: TRBJ1-2
cdr3_aa: ASSDSWGSHSGYT

v_call: TRBV30
j_call: TRBJ1-1
cdr3_aa: AWSVLGELAF

v_call: TRBV6-4
j_call: TRBJ2-1
cdr3_aa: ASSDSAGQGAGEQF

v_call: TRBV5-4
j_call: TRBJ2-1
cdr3_aa: ASSFYPGEQF

v_call: TRBV7-2
j_call: TRBJ2-3
cdr3_aa: ASSSFPSGGAITQY

v_call: TRBV14
j_call: TRBJ1-1
cdr3_aa: ASSQAQDGDTEAF

v_call: TRBV14
j_call: TRBJ1-1
cdr3_aa: ASTRLEWNTEAF

v_call: TRBV4-1
j_call: TRBJ1-1
cdr3_aa: ASSQGPGQGITEAF

v_call: TRBV5-8
j_call: TRBJ1-2
cdr3_aa: ASSPSRDRGDRYGYT

v_call: TRBV7-8
j_call: TRBJ1-6
cdr3_aa: ASSLAPGLGSPLH

v_call: TRBV5-1
j_call: TRBJ2-1
cdr3_aa: ASSLSPQQGPYNEQF

v_call: TRBV6-5
j_call: TRBJ1-5
cdr3_aa: ASSYSNSGSQH

v_call: TRBV19
j_call: TRBJ2-5
cdr3_aa: ASSPGGTSMGTQY

v_call: TRBV11-2
j_call: TRBJ2-1
cdr3_aa: ASSLDTSGGYEQF

v_call: TRBV4-1
j_call: TRBJ1-1
cdr3_aa: ASSSPTEAF

v_call: TRBV10-2
j_call: TRBJ2-2
cdr3_aa: ASRDPGELF

v_call: TRBV27
j_call: TRBJ2-7
cdr3_aa: ASSRGAYEQY

v_call: TRBV14
j_call: TRBJ2-1
cdr3_aa: ASSQRGGGDNEQF

v_call: TRBV9
j_call: TRBJ1-5
cdr3_aa: ASSVGDGLRQPQH

v_call: TRBV4-1
j_call: TRBJ2-7
cdr3_aa: ASSQGSGRSYEQY

v_call: TRBV13
j_call: TRBJ2-1
cdr3_aa: ASSLAGEKRNEQF

v_call: TRBV25-1
j_call: TRBJ1-1
cdr3_aa: ASSEVGQFHTEAF

v_call: TRBV27
j_call: TRBJ2-2
cdr3_aa: ASKASPNTGELF

v_call: TRBV6-5
j_call: TRBJ2-5
cdr3_aa: ASSLLAGGYETQY

v_call: TRBV11-2
j_call: TRBJ2-7
cdr3_aa: ASSRWTSEQY

v_call: TRBV6-1
j_call: TRBJ2-3
cdr3_aa: ASSDSDTQY

v_call: TRBV7-9
j_call: TRBJ1-3
cdr3_aa: ASKGVSGNTIY

v_call: TRBV6-5
j_call: TRBJ2-2
cdr3_aa: ASSYSETGVPGELF

v_call: TRBV7-9
j_call: TRBJ2-1
cdr3_aa: ASSLGTGPYNEQF

v_call: TRBV19
j_call: TRBJ2-2
cdr3_aa: ASSIRTGFPGELF

v_call: TRBV11-3
j_call: TRBJ1-1
cdr3_aa: ASSFGGWNTEAF

v_call: TRBV11-2
j_call: TRBJ2-5
cdr3_aa: ASSLLTGAGETQY

v_call: TRBV13
j_call: TRBJ2-1
cdr3_aa: ASSLVGSYNEQF